The subject of this entry is one TCR beta chain. This sample is part of a study of blood T cell repertoires in COVID-19. Study in general: The United States, Italy and Spain were the sources of the acute and convalescent COVID-19 samples. PBMCs, B-cell-depleted T cells, or T cells provided the cDNA or gDNA that made up the material.

Per the authors' pipeline: Amplification of reference gene primers provided the estimated nucleated cell counts. Data came from immunoSEQ multiplex PCR; TCRdb stores just in-frame clones and leaves some out. V and J calls plus clone size are reproduced from that table; the DNA served to infer D and trimming. The table shows 150,000 to 200,000 clones, with 84% occurring only once. This CDR3 region has 15 residues. After removal of 3 bases from V and 3 bases from J, the junction contained 7 bases not matched to a gene. Germline CDR1 is SGHTA and CDR2 is FQGNSA. The TCR was taken from a man between 65 and 80 years old with active or convalescent COVID-19. The chain employs TRBV7-2 and TRBJ2-7; TRBD1 agrees at 8 bases. The source material was peripheral blood. The CDR3 DNA reads as TGTGCCAGCAGCTTGGGACAGGCCCAGATCTACGAGCAGTACTTC. Translated, it gives CASSLGQAQIYEQYF.